This T cell receptor beta chain was captured by sequencing in a study of cytomegalovirus exposure and HLA in healthy donors. Study-wide results and caveats: Later analysis suggested most CMV-associated TCR beta chains were HLA-restricted.

Worth noting for this clone: The antigen remains unidentified.

Germline CDR1 GTSNPN, CDR2 SVGIG (reference sequence). The V end was cut by 4 bases, the J end by 3 bases, with 12 bases between. This CDR3 spans 13 amino acids. The primer mix had 60 Vbeta and 13 Jbeta primers. In the original processing: It was a later analysis that counted about 80 million unique TCR beta chains, of which approximately 9.9 million were shared. Clones were sequenced by immunoSEQ multiplex PCR, and TCRdb holds only the in-frame ones, with some missing. V, J and clone size are those of that table, while D and trimming were read from the DNA. The data contain roughly 200,000 clones, roughly 10% of them singletons.

This clonotype originated in a woman aged 25 to 45 in good health and CMV-seropositive. The V gene is TRBV30, the J gene TRBJ1-2, with a weak D call TRBD1 (5 bases). Source material: PBMCs. The chain's CDR3 is CAWTGRADYGYTF. The CDR3, as DNA: TGTGCCTGGACAGGGAGGGCGGACTATGGCTACACCTTC.